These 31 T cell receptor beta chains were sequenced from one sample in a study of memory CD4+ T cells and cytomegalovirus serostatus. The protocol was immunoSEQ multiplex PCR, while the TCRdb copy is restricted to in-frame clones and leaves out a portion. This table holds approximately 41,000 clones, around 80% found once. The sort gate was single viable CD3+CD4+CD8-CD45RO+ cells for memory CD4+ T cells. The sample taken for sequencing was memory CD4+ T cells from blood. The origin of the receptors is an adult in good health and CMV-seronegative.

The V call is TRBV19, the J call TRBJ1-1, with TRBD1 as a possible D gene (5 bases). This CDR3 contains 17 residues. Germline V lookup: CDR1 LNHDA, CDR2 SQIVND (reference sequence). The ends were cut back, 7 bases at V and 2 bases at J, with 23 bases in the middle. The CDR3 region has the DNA TGTGCCAGTACCTTCCGGACCCGGTCGGGGGGAAACACTGAAGCTTTCTTT. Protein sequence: CASTFRTRSGGNTEAFF.

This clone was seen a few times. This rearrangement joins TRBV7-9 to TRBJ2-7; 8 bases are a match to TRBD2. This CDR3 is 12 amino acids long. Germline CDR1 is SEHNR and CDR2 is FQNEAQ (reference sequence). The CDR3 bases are TGTGCTTCGAGCGGGAGATCCTACGAGCAGTACTTC. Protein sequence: CASSGRSYEQYF.

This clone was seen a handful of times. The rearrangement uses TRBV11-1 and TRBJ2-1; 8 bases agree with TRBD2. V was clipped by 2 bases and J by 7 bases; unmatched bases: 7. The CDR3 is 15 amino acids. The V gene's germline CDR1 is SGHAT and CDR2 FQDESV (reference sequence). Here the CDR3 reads CASSLTQVAGNEQFF. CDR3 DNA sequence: TGTGCCAGCAGCTTAACCCAGGTAGCGGGAAATGAGCAGTTCTTC.

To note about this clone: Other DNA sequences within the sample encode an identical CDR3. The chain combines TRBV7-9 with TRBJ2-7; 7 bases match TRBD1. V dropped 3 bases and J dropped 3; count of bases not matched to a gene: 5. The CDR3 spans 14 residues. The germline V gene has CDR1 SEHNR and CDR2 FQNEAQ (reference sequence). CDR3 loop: CASSLGQSSYEQYF. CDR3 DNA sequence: TGTGCCAGCAGCTTGGGACAGAGTAGCTACGAGCAGTACTTC.

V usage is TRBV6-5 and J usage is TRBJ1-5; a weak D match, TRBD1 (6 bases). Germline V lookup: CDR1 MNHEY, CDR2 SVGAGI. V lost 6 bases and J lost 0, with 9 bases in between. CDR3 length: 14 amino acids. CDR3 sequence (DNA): TGTGCCAGCAGACTCAGGGGTAGCAATCAGCCCCAGCATTTT. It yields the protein CASRLRGSNQPQHF.

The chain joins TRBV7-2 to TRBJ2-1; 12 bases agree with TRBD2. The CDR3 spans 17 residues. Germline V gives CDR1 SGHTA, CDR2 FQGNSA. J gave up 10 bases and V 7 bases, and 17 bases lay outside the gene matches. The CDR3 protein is CASTPGPGLAGTREQFF. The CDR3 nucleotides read TGTGCCAGCACCCCAGGCCCGGGACTAGCGGGTACTCGGGAGCAGTTCTTC.

The CDR3 bases are TGTGCCAGCAGTGGGAGGGTAGGGACCCAGTACTTC. This gives the protein CASSGRVGTQYF. The gene calls are TRBV6-5 and TRBJ2-5; 7 bases map to TRBD2. Germline V gene lookup returns CDR1 MNHEY and CDR2 SVGAGI. The CDR3 is 12 residues long. The junction had 4 bases not matched to a gene; V was cut back by 5 bases and J by 7 bases.

The CDR3 reads CASSWARDRSYNEQFF. The CDR3 bases are TGTGCCAGCAGCTGGGCCCGGGACAGATCCTACAATGAGCAGTTCTTC. This chain links TRBV5-4 with TRBJ2-1, with TRBD1 matching over 7 bases. Trimming took 3 bases from V and 1 from J; bases not matched to a gene: 7. This CDR3 region has 16 residues. CDR1 and CDR2 (germline): SGHNT, YYREEE (reference sequence).

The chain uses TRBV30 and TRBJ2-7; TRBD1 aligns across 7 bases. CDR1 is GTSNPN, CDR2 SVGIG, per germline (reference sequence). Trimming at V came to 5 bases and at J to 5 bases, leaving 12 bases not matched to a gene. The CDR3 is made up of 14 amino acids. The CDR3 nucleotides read TGTGCCTGGTCAGGAGGACAGGTGGCCGACGAGCAGTACTTC. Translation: CAWSGGQVADEQYF.

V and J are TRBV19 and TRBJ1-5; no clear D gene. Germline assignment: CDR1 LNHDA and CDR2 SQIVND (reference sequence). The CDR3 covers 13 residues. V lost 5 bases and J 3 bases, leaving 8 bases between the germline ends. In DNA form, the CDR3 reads TGTGCCAGTAGTGGAGGCATCAATCAGCCCCAGCATTTT. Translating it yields CASSGGINQPQHF.

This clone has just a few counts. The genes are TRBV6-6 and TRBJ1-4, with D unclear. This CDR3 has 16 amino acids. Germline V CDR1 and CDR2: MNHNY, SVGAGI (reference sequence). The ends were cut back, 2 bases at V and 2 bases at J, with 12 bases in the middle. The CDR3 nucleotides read TGTGCCAGCAGTTACCGCAGGAGCGCCACTAATGAAAAACTGTTTTTT. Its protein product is CASSYRRSATNEKLFF.

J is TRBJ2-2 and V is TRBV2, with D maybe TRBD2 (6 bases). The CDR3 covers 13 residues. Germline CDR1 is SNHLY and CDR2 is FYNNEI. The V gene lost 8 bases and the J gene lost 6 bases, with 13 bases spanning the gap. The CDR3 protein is CASRAGTSGELFF. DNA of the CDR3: TGTGCCAGCCGGGCGGGGACCTCCGGGGAGCTGTTTTTT. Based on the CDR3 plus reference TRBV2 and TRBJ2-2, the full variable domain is EPEVTQTPSHQVTQMGQEVILRCVPISNHLYFYWYRQILGQKVEFLVSFYNNEISEKSEIFDDQFSVERPDGSNFTLKIRSTKLEDSAMYFCASRAGTSGELFFGEGSRLTVL.

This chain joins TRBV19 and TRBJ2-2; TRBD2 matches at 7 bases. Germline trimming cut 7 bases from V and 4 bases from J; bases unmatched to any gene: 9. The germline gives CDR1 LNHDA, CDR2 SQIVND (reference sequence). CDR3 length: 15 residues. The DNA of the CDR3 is TGTGCCAGTATAGATGGTGGGAGGGGCACCGGGGAGCTGTTTTTT. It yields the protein CASIDGGRGTGELFF.

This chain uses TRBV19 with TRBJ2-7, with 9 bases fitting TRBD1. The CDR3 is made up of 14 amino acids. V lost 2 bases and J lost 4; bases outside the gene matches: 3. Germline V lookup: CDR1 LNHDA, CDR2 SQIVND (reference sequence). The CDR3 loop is CASSITGGLYEQYF. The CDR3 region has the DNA TGTGCCAGTAGTATAACAGGGGGCTTGTACGAGCAGTACTTC.

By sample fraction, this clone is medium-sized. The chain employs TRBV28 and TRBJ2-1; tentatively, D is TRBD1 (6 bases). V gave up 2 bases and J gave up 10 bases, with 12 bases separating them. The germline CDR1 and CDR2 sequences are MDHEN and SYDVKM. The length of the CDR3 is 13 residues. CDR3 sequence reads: CASSLGAGEEQFF. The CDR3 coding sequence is TGTGCCAGCAGTTTAGGGGCAGGGGAGGAGCAGTTCTTC.

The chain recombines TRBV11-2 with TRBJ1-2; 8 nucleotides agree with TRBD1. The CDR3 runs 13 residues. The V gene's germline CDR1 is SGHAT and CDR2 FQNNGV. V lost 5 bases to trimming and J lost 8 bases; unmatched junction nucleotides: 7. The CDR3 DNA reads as TGTGCCAGCAGCCCCCGGACAGGGAAGGGCTACACCTTC. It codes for CASSPRTGKGYTF.

DNA for the CDR3: TGTGCCAGCTCACCCGTAGGGGTATACGGGGAGCAGTACTTC. Residues: CASSPVGVYGEQYF. The chain employs TRBV18 and TRBJ2-7, with a tentative D call TRBD1 (5 bases). The CDR3 length is 14 residues. V was pared by 3 bases and J by 7 bases, with 16 bases between. Germline V gives CDR1 KGHSH, CDR2 LQKENI.

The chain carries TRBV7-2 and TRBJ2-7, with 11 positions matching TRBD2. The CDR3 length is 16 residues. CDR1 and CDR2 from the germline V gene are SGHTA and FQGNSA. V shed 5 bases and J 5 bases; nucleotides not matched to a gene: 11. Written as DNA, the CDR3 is TGTGCCAGCAGCCGCTCGGAACTAGCGGGGGCAGACGAGCAGTACTTC. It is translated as CASSRSELAGADEQYF.

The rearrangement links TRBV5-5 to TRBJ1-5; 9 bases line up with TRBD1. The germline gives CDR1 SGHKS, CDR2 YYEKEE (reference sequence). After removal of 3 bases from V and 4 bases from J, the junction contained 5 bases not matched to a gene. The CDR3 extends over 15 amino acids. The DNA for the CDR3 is TGTGCCAGCAGCTGGACAGGGGCGTATAATCAGCCCCAGCATTTT. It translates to CASSWTGAYNQPQHF.

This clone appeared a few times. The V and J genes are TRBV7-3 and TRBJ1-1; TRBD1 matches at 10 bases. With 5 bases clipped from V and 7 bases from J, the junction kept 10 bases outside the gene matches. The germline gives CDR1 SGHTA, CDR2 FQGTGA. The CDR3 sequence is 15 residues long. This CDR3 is CASSKTGGDENEAFF. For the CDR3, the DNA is TGTGCCAGCAGCAAGACAGGGGGCGACGAGAATGAAGCTTTCTTT.

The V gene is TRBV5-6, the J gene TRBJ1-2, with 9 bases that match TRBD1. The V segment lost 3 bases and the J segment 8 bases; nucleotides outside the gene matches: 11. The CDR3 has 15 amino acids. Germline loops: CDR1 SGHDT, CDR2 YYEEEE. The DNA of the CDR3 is TGTGCCAGCAGCTGGAAGGGACAGGGAGTTGGGGGCTACACCTTC. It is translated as CASSWKGQGVGGYTF.

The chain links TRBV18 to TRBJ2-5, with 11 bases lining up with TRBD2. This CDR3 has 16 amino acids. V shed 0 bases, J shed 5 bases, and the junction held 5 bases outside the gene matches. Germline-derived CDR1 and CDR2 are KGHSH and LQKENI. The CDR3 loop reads CASSPPVASGRETQYF. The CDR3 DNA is TGTGCCAGCTCACCACCTGTTGCTAGCGGGAGGGAGACCCAGTACTTC.

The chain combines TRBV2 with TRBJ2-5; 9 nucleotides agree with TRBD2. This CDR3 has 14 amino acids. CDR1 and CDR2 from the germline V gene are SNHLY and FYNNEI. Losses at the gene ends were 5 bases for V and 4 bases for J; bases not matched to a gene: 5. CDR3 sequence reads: CASSRAGGAETQYF. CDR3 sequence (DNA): TGTGCCAGCAGTAGGGCGGGAGGGGCAGAGACCCAGTACTTC.

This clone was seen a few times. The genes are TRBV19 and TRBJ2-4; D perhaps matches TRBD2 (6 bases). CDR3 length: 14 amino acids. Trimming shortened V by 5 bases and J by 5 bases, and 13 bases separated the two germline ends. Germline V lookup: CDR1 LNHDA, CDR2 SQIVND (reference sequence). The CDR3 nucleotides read TGTGCCAGTAGTGACCCGGCGGGGCAAAACATTCAGTACTTC. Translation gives CASSDPAGQNIQYF.

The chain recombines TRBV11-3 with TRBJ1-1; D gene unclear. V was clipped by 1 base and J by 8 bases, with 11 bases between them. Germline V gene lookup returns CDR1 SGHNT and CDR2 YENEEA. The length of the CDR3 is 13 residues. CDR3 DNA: TGTGCCAGCAGCTTAGGGGAGGGAACCGAAGCTTTCTTT. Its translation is CASSLGEGTEAFF.

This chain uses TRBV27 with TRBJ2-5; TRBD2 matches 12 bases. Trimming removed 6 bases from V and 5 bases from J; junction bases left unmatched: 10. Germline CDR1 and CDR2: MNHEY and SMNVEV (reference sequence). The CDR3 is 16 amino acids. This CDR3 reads CASSTSSGRAGETQYF. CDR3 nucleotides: TGTGCCAGCAGCACCTCTAGCGGGAGGGCCGGGGAGACCCAGTACTTC.

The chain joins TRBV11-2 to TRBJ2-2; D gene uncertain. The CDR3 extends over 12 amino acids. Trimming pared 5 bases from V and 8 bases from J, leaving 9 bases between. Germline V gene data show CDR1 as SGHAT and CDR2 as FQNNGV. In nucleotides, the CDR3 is TGTGCCAGCAGCCCAACCTGGGGGGAGCTGTTTTTT. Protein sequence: CASSPTWGELFF.

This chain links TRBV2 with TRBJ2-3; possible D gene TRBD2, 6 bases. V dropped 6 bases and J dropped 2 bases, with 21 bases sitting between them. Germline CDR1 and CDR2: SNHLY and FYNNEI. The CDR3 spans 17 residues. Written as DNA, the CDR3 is TGTGCCAGCAGCGACTATCCGGGACTCCAGCACACAGATACGCAGTATTTT. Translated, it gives CASSDYPGLQHTDTQYF.

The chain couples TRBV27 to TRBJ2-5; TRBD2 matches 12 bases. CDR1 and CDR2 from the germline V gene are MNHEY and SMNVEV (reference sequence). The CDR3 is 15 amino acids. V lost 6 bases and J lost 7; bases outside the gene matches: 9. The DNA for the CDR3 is TGTGCCAGCAGGCCCAGACTAGCGGGAGATGTGACCCAGTACTTC. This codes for CASRPRLAGDVTQYF.

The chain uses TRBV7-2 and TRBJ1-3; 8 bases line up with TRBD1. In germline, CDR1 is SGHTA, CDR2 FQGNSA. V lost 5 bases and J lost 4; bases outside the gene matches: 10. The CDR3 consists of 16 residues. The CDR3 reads CASSPDRGEGGNTIYF. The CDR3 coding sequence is TGTGCCAGCAGCCCCGACAGGGGAGAAGGGGGAAACACCATATATTTT.

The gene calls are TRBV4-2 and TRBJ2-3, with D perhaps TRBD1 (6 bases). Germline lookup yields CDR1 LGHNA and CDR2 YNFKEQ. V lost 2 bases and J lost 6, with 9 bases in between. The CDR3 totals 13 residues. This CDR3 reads CASSQRGWDTQYF. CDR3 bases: TGTGCCAGCAGCCAAAGGGGGTGGGATACGCAGTATTTT.